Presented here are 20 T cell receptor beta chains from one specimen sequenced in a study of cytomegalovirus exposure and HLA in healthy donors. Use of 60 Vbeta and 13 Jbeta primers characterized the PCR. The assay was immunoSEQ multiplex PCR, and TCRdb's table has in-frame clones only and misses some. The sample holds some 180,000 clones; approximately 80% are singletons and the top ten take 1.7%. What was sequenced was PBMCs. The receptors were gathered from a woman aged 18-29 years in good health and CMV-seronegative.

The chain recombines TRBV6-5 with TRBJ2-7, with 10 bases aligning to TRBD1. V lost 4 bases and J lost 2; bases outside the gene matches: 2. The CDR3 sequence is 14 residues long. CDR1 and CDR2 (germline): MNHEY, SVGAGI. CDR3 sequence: CASSSTGGPYEQYV. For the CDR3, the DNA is TGTGCCAGCAGTTCGACAGGGGGCCCCTACGAGCAGTACGTC.

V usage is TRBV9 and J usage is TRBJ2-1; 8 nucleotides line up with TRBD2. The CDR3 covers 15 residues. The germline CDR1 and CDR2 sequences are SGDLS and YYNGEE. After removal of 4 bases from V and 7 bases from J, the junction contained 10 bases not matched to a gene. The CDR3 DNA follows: TGTGCCAGCAGCTCTCCCCGGGGACTAGGGAATGAGCAGTTCTTC. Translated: CASSSPRGLGNEQFF.

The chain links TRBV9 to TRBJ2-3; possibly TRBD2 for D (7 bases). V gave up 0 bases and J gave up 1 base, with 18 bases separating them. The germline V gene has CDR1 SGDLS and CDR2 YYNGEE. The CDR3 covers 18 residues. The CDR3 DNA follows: TGTGCCAGCAGCGTAGGTGGGGGCGGGAGTGGGGGCACAGATACGCAGTATTTT. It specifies CASSVGGGGSGGTDTQYF. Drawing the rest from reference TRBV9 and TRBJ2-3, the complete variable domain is DSGVTQTPKHLITATGQRVTLRCSPRSGDLSVYWYQQSLDQGLQFLIQYYNGEERAKGNILERFSAQQFPDLHSELNLSSLELGDSALYFCASSVGGGGSGGTDTQYFGPGTRLTVL.

The CDR3 sequence is CASSYIENTEAFF. CDR3 DNA: TGTGCCAGCAGTTACATAGAGAACACTGAAGCTTTCTTT. The rearrangement links TRBV6-5 to TRBJ1-1; D gene unclear. Trimming stripped 2 bases from V and 1 base from J, with 5 bases between. This CDR3 is built from 13 residues. From germline, CDR1 is MNHEY and CDR2 SVGAGI.

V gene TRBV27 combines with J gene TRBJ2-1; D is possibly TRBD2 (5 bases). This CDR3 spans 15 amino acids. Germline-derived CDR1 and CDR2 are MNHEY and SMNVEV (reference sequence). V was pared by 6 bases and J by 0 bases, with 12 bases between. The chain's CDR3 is CASSSAGISYNEQFF. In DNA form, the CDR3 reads TGTGCCAGCAGCTCCGCGGGTATCTCCTACAATGAGCAGTTCTTC.

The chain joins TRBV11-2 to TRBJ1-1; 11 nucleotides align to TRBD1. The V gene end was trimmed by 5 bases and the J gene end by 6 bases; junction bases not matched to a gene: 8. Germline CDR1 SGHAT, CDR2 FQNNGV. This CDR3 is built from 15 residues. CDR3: CASSTDRGLSAEAFF. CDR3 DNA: TGTGCCAGCAGCACGGACAGGGGGCTATCGGCTGAAGCTTTCTTT.

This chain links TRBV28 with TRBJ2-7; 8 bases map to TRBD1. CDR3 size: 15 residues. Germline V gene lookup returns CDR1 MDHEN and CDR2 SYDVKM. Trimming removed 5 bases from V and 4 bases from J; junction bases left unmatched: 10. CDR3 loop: CASSHLQGAGYEQYF. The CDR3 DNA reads TGTGCCAGCAGTCACTTGCAGGGGGCGGGGTACGAGCAGTACTTC. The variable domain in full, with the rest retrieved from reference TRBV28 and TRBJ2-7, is DVKVTQSSRYLVKRTGEKVFLECVQDMDHENMFWYRQDPGLGLRLIYFSYDVKMKEKGDIPEGYSVSREKKERFSLILESASTNQTSMYLCASSHLQGAGYEQYFGPGTRLTVT.

As DNA, the CDR3 is TGTGCCAGCAGTTTCCAGGGGGCCAGCTCCTACGAGCAGTACTTC. Translated, it gives CASSFQGASSYEQYF. V is TRBV2 and J is TRBJ2-7; TRBD1 matches at 8 bases. Per the germline V gene, CDR1 is SNHLY and CDR2 is FYNNEI. J lost 0 bases, V lost 5 bases, and 6 bases had no gene match. The CDR3 spans 15 residues.

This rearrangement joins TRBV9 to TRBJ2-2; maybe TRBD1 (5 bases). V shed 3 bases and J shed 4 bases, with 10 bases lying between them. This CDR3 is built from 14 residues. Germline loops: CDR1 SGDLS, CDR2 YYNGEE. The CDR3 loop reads CASSGRVGTGELFF. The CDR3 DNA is TGTGCCAGCAGCGGCAGGGTGGGCACCGGGGAGCTGTTTTTT.

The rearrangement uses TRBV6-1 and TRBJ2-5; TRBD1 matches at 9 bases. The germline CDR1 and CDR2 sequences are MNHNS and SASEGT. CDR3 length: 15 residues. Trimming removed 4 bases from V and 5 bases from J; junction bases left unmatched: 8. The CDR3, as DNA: TGTGCCAGCAGTGGAACAGGGGGCGCGGGTGAGACCCAGTACTTC. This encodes CASSGTGGAGETQYF.

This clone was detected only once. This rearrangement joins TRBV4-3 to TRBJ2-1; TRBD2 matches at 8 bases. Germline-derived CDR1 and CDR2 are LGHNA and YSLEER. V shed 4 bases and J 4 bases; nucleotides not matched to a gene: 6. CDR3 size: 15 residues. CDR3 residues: CASSRSGGGYNEQFF. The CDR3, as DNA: TGCGCCAGCAGCCGTTCCGGGGGGGGATACAATGAGCAGTTCTTC.

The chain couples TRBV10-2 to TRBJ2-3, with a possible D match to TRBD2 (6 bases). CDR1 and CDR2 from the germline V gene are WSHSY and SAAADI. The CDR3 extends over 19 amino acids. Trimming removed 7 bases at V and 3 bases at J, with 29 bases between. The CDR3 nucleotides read TGCGCCAGCACGAGCGGGCCGTTCCTAGCCGGGAGAGTAACAGATACGCAGTATTTT. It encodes CASTSGPFLAGRVTDTQYF.

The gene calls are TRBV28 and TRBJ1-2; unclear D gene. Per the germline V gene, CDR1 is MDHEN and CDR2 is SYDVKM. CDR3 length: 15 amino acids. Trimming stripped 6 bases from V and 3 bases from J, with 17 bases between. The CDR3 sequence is CASRNSDGLDYGYTF. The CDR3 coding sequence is TGTGCCAGCAGAAACTCAGACGGACTAGACTATGGCTACACCTTC.

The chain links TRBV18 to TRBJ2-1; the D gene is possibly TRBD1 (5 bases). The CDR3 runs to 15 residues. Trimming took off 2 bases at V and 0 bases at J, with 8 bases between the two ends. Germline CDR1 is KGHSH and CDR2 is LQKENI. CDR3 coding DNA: TGTGCCAGCTCACCAAGGCAGGGCTCCTACAATGAGCAGTTCTTC. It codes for CASSPRQGSYNEQFF. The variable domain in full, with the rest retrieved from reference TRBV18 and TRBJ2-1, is NAGVMQNPRHLVRRRGQEARLRCSPMKGHSHVYWYRQLPEEGLKFMVYLQKENIIDESGMPKERFSAEFPKEGPSILRIQQVVRGDSAAYFCASSPRQGSYNEQFFGPGTRLTVL.

Here the CDR3 reads CSVEVRGLNTEAFF. DNA for the CDR3: TGCAGCGTTGAAGTCCGGGGGTTGAACACTGAAGCTTTCTTT. The rearrangement links TRBV29-1 to TRBJ1-1, with TRBD1 as a possible D gene (5 bases). Germline V gene lookup returns CDR1 SQVTM and CDR2 ANQGSEA. V was clipped by 1 base and J by 0 bases, with 9 bases between them. There are 14 residues in the CDR3.

The CDR3: CASSLAIFRAGCGNEQFF. The CDR3 coding sequence is TGTGCCAGCAGCTTAGCGATTTTTCGGGCGGGTTGTGGCAATGAGCAGTTCTTC. The chain has TRBV7-9 and TRBJ2-1; tentatively, D is TRBD2 (5 bases). V dropped 0 bases and J dropped 6 bases, with 21 bases sitting between them. Germline V gene lookup returns CDR1 SEHNR and CDR2 FQNEAQ (reference sequence). The CDR3 is 18 amino acids.

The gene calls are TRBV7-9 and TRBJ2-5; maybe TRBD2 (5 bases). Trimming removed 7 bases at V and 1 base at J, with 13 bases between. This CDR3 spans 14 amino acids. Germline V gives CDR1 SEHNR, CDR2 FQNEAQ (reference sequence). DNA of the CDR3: TGTGCCAGCACCCTAGGAGGATTCCAAGAGACCCAGTACTTC. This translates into CASTLGGFQETQYF.

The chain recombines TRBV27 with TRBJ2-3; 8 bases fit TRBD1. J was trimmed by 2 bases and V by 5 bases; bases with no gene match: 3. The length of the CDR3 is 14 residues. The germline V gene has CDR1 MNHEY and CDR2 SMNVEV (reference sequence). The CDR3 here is CASSDRGITDTQYF. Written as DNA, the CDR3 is TGTGCCAGCAGTGACAGGGGAATCACAGATACGCAGTATTTT.

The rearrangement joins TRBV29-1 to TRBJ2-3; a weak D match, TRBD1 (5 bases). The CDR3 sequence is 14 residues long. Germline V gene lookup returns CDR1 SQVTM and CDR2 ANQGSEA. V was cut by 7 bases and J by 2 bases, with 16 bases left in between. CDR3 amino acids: CSALPQQATDTQYF. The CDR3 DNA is TGCAGCGCCCTCCCCCAACAGGCCACAGATACGCAGTATTTT.

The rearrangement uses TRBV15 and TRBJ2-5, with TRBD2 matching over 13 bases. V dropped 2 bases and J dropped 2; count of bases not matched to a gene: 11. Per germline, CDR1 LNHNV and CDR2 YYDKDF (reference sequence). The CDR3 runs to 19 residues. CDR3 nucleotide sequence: TGTGCCACCAGCAGATGGACTAGCGGGAGTGTGAGGTTACAAGAGACCCAGTACTTC. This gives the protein CATSRWTSGSVRLQETQYF. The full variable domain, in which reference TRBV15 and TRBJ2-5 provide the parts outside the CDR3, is DAMVIQNPRYQVTQFGKPVTLSCSQTLNHNVMYWYQQKSSQAPKLLFHYYDKDFNNEADTPDNFQSRRPNTSFCFLDIRSPGLGDTAMYLCATSRWTSGSVRLQETQYFGPGTRLLVL.